What follows are 28 T cell receptor beta chains derived from one specimen sequenced in a study of PD-1 blockade in mismatch repair-deficient tumors. Using immunoSEQ multiplex PCR, the repertoire was profiled, and TCRdb retains in-frame clones only, with some absent. The sample holds about 68,000 clones, around 73% seen once. Here the sequenced sample was peripheral blood, taken 2 weeks after starting pembrolizumab. These receptor sequences come from an adult with mismatch repair-deficient cancer.

The rearrangement uses TRBV27 and TRBJ2-1, with TRBD2 matching over 9 bases. Trimming took 5 bases from V and 8 from J; bases not matched to a gene: 10. The CDR3 is made up of 15 amino acids. Germline V CDR1 and CDR2: MNHEY, SMNVEV (reference sequence). The CDR3 here is CASSQIAGDKYEQFF. The CDR3 coding sequence is TGTGCCAGCAGTCAAATAGCGGGAGATAAGTATGAGCAGTTCTTC.

The rearrangement uses TRBV19 and TRBJ1-5; D possibly corresponds to TRBD1 (6 bases). CDR3 size: 16 residues. The germline gives CDR1 LNHDA, CDR2 SQIVND (reference sequence). Trimming removed 6 bases at V and 4 bases at J, with 19 bases between. CDR3 amino acids: CASSSRQDLWNQPQHF. For the CDR3, the DNA is TGTGCCAGTAGCAGTAGACAGGATTTATGGAATCAGCCCCAGCATTTT.

The J gene is TRBJ2-1, the V gene TRBV9, with 8 positions matching TRBD2. The trim removed 0 bases at V and 0 bases at J, leaving 2 bases unmatched. The CDR3 has 16 residues. Per germline, CDR1 SGDLS and CDR2 YYNGEE. Here the CDR3 DNA reads TGTGCCAGCAGCGTAGGGAGCGGGAGCTCCTACAATGAGCAGTTCTTC. It translates to CASSVGSGSSYNEQFF.

Worth noting for this clone: A read error may produce the germline difference seen at one junction end. J is TRBJ1-1 and V is TRBV7-9, with TRBD1 matching over 9 bases. The CDR3 spans 14 residues. Germline loops: CDR1 SEHNR, CDR2 FQNEAQ (reference sequence). DNA for the CDR3: TGTGCCAGCAACTTACAGGGGGCGAGGACTGAAGCTTTCTTT. Its protein is CASNLQGARTEAFF.

This chain joins TRBV29-1 and TRBJ2-3, with 8 bases that match TRBD1. CDR1 and CDR2 from the germline V gene are SQVTM and ANQGSEA. This CDR3 has 14 residues. Trimming took 0 bases from V and 4 from J; bases not matched to a gene: 3. The CDR3 DNA reads TGCAGCGTTGAAGACAGGGGGCAAGCAGATACGCAGTATTTT. Translating gives CSVEDRGQADTQYF.

This chain joins TRBV6-6 and TRBJ1-5; TRBD1 is a possible D gene (6 bases). Between the trimmed V and J ends, which lost 5 bases and 8 bases, there was a span of 16 bases. Germline loops: CDR1 MNHNY, CDR2 SVGAGI (reference sequence). This CDR3 spans 14 amino acids. This CDR3 reads CASSLRQAGKPQHF. The CDR3 region has the DNA TGTGCCAGCAGTCTACGACAGGCGGGGAAGCCCCAGCATTTT.

J is TRBJ2-3 and V is TRBV29-1; the match to TRBD1 covers 7 bases. Losses at the gene ends were 6 bases for V and 0 bases for J; bases not matched to a gene: 9. CDR3 length equals 15 residues. CDR1 and CDR2 (germline): SQVTM, ANQGSEA. The CDR3 DNA reads as TGCAGCGTCGCTATAGGGACAGATAGCACAGATACGCAGTATTTT. Residues: CSVAIGTDSTDTQYF.

This clone was observed a handful of times. This chain links TRBV7-9 with TRBJ2-7; D call uncertain. The CDR3 has 12 amino acids. Germline CDR1 is SEHNR and CDR2 is FQNEAQ (reference sequence). V lost 5 bases to trimming and J lost 2 bases, with 7 bases between them. CDR3 loop: CASSATPYEQYF. In DNA, the CDR3 is TGTGCCAGCAGCGCCACACCCTACGAGCAGTACTTC.

The genes are TRBV11-3 and TRBJ1-3; no clear D gene. Germline-derived CDR1 and CDR2 are SGHNT and YENEEA. V was shortened by 5 bases and J by 1 base, with 12 bases between the two germline ends. The CDR3 sequence is 15 residues long. Here the CDR3 DNA reads TGTGCCAGCAGCCCCGGGTCCCAATCTGGAAACACCATATATTTT. Translating it yields CASSPGSQSGNTIYF.

The chain has TRBV6-5 and TRBJ2-7, with unresolved D. The length of the CDR3 is 16 residues. CDR1 and CDR2 from the germline V gene are MNHEY and SVGAGI. V was shortened by 0 bases and J by 5 bases, with 17 bases between the two germline ends. The DNA for the CDR3 is TGTGCCAGCAGTTACTCTTCGGATCTGAGCAGGAACGAGCAGTACTTC. Amino acids: CASSYSSDLSRNEQYF.

The V gene is TRBV7-9, the J gene TRBJ2-2; no reliable D call. V lost 2 bases and J lost 3, with 10 bases in between. The CDR3 runs to 15 residues. CDR1 SEHNR and CDR2 FQNEAQ come from the germline V gene (reference sequence). The DNA for the CDR3 is TGTGCCAGCAGCTTAATTTATGGTTACACCGGGGAGCTGTTTTTT. Encoded protein: CASSLIYGYTGELFF.

In this sample, this clone turned up a few times. The rearrangement joins TRBV30 to TRBJ1-1; the D is unclear. There are 11 residues in the CDR3. Trimming took off 8 bases at V and 2 bases at J, with 9 bases between the two ends. The germline V gene has CDR1 GTSNPN and CDR2 SVGIG (reference sequence). This CDR3 is CAGGRNTEAFF. Here the CDR3 DNA reads TGTGCCGGAGGACGTAACACTGAAGCTTTCTTT.

This clone was seen a handful of times. The genes are TRBV19 and TRBJ1-3; no clear D gene. This CDR3 region has 22 residues. Between the trimmed V and J ends, which lost 3 bases and 1 base, there was a span of 31 bases. Germline lookup yields CDR1 LNHDA and CDR2 SQIVND (reference sequence). The CDR3 DNA reads TGTGCCAGTAGTATTCTCACCTTGACAAGGAGGGCCACGACCGCATCTGGAAACACCATATATTTT. It specifies CASSILTLTRRATTASGNTIYF. Variable domain in full (rest from reference TRBV19 and TRBJ1-3): DGGITQSPKYLFRKEGQNVTLSCEQNLNHDAMYWYRQDPGQGLRLIYYSQIVNDFQKGDIAEGYSVSREKKESFPLTVTSAQKNPTAFYLCASSILTLTRRATTASGNTIYFGEGSWLTVV.

The J gene is TRBJ2-1, the V gene TRBV11-3; 8 nucleotides match TRBD2. The CDR3 runs 14 residues. Germline trimming cut 5 bases from V and 7 bases from J; bases unmatched to any gene: 7. The germline V gene encodes CDR1 SGHNT and CDR2 YENEEA. This CDR3 is CASSPVAGSNEQFF. CDR3 bases: TGTGCCAGCAGCCCCGTAGCGGGATCGAATGAGCAGTTCTTC.

This clone was detected only a few times. The rearrangement uses TRBV27 and TRBJ2-7, with D unresolved. Trimming stripped 5 bases from V and 3 bases from J, with 11 bases between. This CDR3 region has 13 residues. The germline CDR1 and CDR2 sequences are MNHEY and SMNVEV (reference sequence). In DNA form, the CDR3 reads TGTGCCAGCAGTCAACGAGGTGACTACGAGCAGTACTTC. Encoded protein: CASSQRGDYEQYF.

The chain recombines TRBV6-6 with TRBJ1-1, with D tentatively TRBD1 (6 bases). The CDR3 runs to 12 residues. Germline lookup yields CDR1 MNHNY and CDR2 SVGAGI (reference sequence). V lost 1 base and J 8 bases, leaving 8 bases between the germline ends. CDR3 in amino acids: CASSYFRGEAFF. The CDR3, as DNA: TGTGCCAGCAGTTACTTCAGGGGAGAAGCTTTCTTT.

The genes are TRBV2 and TRBJ2-2; 7 nucleotides line up with TRBD1. The CDR3 is made up of 16 amino acids. Germline V gene data show CDR1 as SNHLY and CDR2 as FYNNEI. J was trimmed by 1 base and V by 3 bases; bases with no gene match: 5. CDR3 coding DNA: TGTGCCAGCAGTGAGGCAGGGACAGAGAACACCGGGGAGCTGTTTTTT. It translates to CASSEAGTENTGELFF.

The chain joins TRBV5-1 to TRBJ2-5; D not resolved. Trimming removed 5 bases at V and 2 bases at J, with 7 bases between. The CDR3 extends over 12 amino acids. Germline V CDR1 and CDR2: SGHRS, YFSETQ. CDR3 in DNA: TGCGCCAGCAGAGACATACAAGAGACCCAGTACTTC. It encodes CASRDIQETQYF.

The chain couples TRBV30 to TRBJ2-3; no reliable D call. V was trimmed by 0 bases and J by 0 bases, leaving 10 bases between them. CDR1 and CDR2 from the germline V gene are GTSNPN and SVGIG (reference sequence). This CDR3 spans 15 amino acids. The CDR3 reads CAWSVPFISTDTQYF. The CDR3 coding sequence is TGTGCCTGGAGTGTACCGTTCATAAGCACAGATACGCAGTATTTT.

This clone showed up just a few times. This chain joins TRBV9 and TRBJ1-5, with 8 bases identical to TRBD1. V gave up 3 bases and J gave up 12 bases; unmatched junction bases: 8. This CDR3 is built from 13 residues. Germline CDR1 is SGDLS and CDR2 is YYNGEE. CDR3 protein: CASSEGTGGIQHF. DNA for the CDR3: TGTGCCAGCAGCGAAGGGACAGGCGGAATCCAGCATTTT.

The genes are TRBV9 and TRBJ2-3; 14 bases align to TRBD2. CDR1 is SGDLS, CDR2 YYNGEE, per germline. V shed 0 bases and J 4 bases; nucleotides not matched to a gene: 10. The CDR3 extends over 19 amino acids. The DNA of the CDR3 is TGTGCCAGCAGCGTAGTTGCGGGACTAGCGGGAGTTCGATCAGATACGCAGTATTTT. This sequence encodes CASSVVAGLAGVRSDTQYF.

This chain uses TRBV10-3 with TRBJ1-1; 11 bases align to TRBD1. With 4 bases clipped from V and 4 bases from J, the junction kept 5 bases outside the gene matches. This CDR3 region has 15 residues. The germline gives CDR1 ENHRY, CDR2 SYGVKD. Here the CDR3 reads CAISGADRGPTEAFF. CDR3 coding DNA: TGTGCCATCAGTGGGGCGGACAGGGGGCCCACTGAAGCTTTCTTT.

The J gene is TRBJ2-1, the V gene TRBV10-3; 11 bases fit TRBD2. Germline CDR1 reads ENHRY; CDR2 reads SYGVKD. V lost 0 bases and J lost 9; bases outside the gene matches: 4. This CDR3 contains 15 residues. Here the CDR3 DNA reads TGTGCCATCAGTGAGTCGACTAGCGGGATTGGTGAGCAGTTCTTC. Amino acid sequence: CAISESTSGIGEQFF.

Points on this clone: The germline gene is not matched at one end of the junction; a read error may be the cause. The gene calls are TRBV7-7 and TRBJ2-3; TRBD2 matches at 11 bases. Germline values: CDR1 SSHAT, CDR2 FNYEAQ (reference sequence). This CDR3 spans 16 amino acids. The CDR3 reads CASSRGTSGGTDTQYF. The CDR3 nucleotides are TGTGCTAGCAGCCGCGGGACTAGCGGTGGTACAGATACGCAGTATTTT. Variable domain in full (rest from reference TRBV7-7 and TRBJ2-3): GAGVSQSPRYKVTKRGQDVTLRCDPISSHATLYWYQQALGQGPEFLTYFNYEAQPDKSGLPSDRFSAERPEGSISTLTIQRTEQRDSAMYRCASSRGTSGGTDTQYFGPGTRLTVL.

V and J are TRBV5-1 and TRBJ2-2, with 8 nucleotides matching TRBD1. The germline V gene has CDR1 SGHRS and CDR2 YFSETQ. V lost 2 bases to trimming and J lost 3 bases; unmatched junction nucleotides: 12. This CDR3 has 18 amino acids. CDR3 in DNA: TGCGCCAGCAGCTTCCTTACGACGGACAGGGCCCACACCGGGGAGCTGTTTTTT. Its protein product is CASSFLTTDRAHTGELFF.

This chain uses TRBV2 with TRBJ2-6, with D tentatively TRBD2 (6 bases). The germline V gene has CDR1 SNHLY and CDR2 FYNNEI. This CDR3 spans 15 amino acids. Between the trimmed V and J ends, which lost 6 bases and 0 bases, there was a span of 9 bases. The CDR3 region is CASRVADSGANVLTF. For the CDR3, the DNA is TGTGCCAGCAGAGTAGCGGACTCTGGGGCCAACGTCCTGACTTTC.

The genes are TRBV7-9 and TRBJ2-5; D not resolved. V was shortened by 2 bases and J by 0 bases, with 7 bases between the two germline ends. The CDR3 has 14 residues. Germline V lookup: CDR1 SEHNR, CDR2 FQNEAQ (reference sequence). The CDR3 here is CASSLFTDQETQYF. DNA of the CDR3: TGTGCCAGCAGCTTATTTACGGACCAAGAGACCCAGTACTTC.

The rearrangement links TRBV6-4 to TRBJ2-3; D unclear. This CDR3 spans 13 amino acids. Trimming took off 8 bases at V and 1 base at J, with 10 bases between the two ends. CDR1 and CDR2 (germline): MRHNA, SNTAGT. The CDR3 spells CASGPGRTDTQYF. CDR3 sequence (DNA): TGTGCCAGCGGACCGGGTCGCACAGATACGCAGTATTTT.